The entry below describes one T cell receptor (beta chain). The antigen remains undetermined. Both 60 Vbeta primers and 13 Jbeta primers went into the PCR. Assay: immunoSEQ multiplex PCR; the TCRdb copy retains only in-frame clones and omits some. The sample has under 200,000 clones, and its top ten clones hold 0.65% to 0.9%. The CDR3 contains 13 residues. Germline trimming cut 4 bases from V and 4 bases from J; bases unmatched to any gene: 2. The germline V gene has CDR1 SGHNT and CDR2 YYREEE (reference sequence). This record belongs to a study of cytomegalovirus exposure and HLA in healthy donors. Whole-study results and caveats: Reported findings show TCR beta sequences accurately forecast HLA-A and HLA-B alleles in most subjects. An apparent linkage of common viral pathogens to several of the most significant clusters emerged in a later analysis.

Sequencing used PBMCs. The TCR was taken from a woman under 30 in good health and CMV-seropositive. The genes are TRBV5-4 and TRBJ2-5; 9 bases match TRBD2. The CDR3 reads CASSATSGETQYF. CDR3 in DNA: TGTGCCAGCAGCGCGACTAGCGGAGAGACCCAGTACTTC.